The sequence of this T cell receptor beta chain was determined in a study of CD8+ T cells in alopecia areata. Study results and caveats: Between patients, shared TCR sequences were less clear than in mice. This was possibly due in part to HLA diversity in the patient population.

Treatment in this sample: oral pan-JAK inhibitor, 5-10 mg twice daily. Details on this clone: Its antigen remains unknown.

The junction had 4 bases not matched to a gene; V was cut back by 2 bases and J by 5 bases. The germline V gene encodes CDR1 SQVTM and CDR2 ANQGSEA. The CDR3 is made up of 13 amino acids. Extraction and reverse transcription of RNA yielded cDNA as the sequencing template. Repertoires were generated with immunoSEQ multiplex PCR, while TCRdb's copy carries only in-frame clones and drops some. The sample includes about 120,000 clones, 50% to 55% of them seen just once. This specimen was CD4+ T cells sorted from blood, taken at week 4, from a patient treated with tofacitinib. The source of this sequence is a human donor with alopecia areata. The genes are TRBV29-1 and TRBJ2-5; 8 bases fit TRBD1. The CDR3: CSVELSGGETQYF. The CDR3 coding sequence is TGCAGCGTTGAACTTTCAGGGGGCGAGACCCAGTACTTC.